These 9 T cell receptor beta chains came from one sample sequenced in a study of cytomegalovirus exposure and HLA in healthy donors. Primers included in the PCR were 60 Vbeta and 13 Jbeta primers. Clones were sequenced by immunoSEQ multiplex PCR, and TCRdb holds only the in-frame ones, with some missing. Here the sample spans 200,000 to 250,000 clones, approximately 70% being singletons. Sequencing was done on a sample of PBMCs. The origin of the receptors is a woman aged 25-40 years in good health and CMV-seronegative.

The chain employs TRBV9 and TRBJ2-1; D not resolved. The ends were cut back, 0 bases at V and 0 bases at J, with 10 bases in the middle. This CDR3 has 16 amino acids. Germline CDR1 reads SGDLS; CDR2 reads YYNGEE. The CDR3 reads CASSVVSPSSYNEQFF. CDR3 bases: TGTGCCAGCAGCGTAGTGAGTCCTAGCTCCTACAATGAGCAGTTCTTC.

The chain recombines TRBV27 with TRBJ2-2; perhaps TRBD1 as D (6 bases). Germline lookup yields CDR1 MNHEY and CDR2 SMNVEV (reference sequence). Trimming stripped 4 bases from V and 0 bases from J, with 6 bases between. The CDR3 sequence is 14 residues long. The CDR3 is CASSYRANTGELFF. The CDR3 DNA reads TGTGCCAGCAGTTACAGGGCGAACACCGGGGAGCTGTTTTTT.

This sequence joins TRBV11-2 and TRBJ1-3, with D uncertain. The CDR3 spans 15 residues. The V gene lost 0 bases and the J gene lost 2 bases, with 8 bases spanning the gap. The germline V gene has CDR1 SGHAT and CDR2 FQNNGV. CDR3 sequence (DNA): TGTGCCAGCAGCTTAGATAGCGCCGCTGGAAACACCATATATTTT. Translated: CASSLDSAAGNTIYF.

The chain has TRBV27 and TRBJ1-1; D perhaps matches TRBD1 (6 bases). The length of the CDR3 is 13 residues. The V end lost 4 bases, the J end lost 1 base, and 7 bases lay between the germline ends. Germline CDR1 reads MNHEY; CDR2 reads SMNVEV (reference sequence). CDR3 in amino acids: CASSWGRNTEAFF. The CDR3 coding sequence is TGTGCCAGCAGTTGGGGGCGGAACACTGAAGCTTTCTTT.

As concerns this clone: One junction end does not reproduce the germline sequence, and a read error may be involved. The V call is TRBV7-9, the J call TRBJ2-2, with 11 bases aligning to TRBD1. The CDR3 is made up of 15 amino acids. Per germline, CDR1 SEHNR and CDR2 FQNEAQ (reference sequence). CDR3 sequence (DNA): TGTTCCAGCAGCTTCGGGACAGGGGGAGGCGGGGAGCTGTTTTTT. This encodes CSSSFGTGGGGELFF.

The chain links TRBV6-6 to TRBJ1-1, with 10 positions matching TRBD1. The ends lost 6 bases at V and 8 bases at J; junction bases unmatched: 9. This CDR3 is built from 14 residues. Per germline, CDR1 MNHNY and CDR2 SVGAGI (reference sequence). The CDR3 coding sequence is TGTGCCAGCAGCTCCGGACAGGGGGAGTTGGAAGCTTTCTTT. Translating it yields CASSSGQGELEAFF.

V gene TRBV7-9 combines with J gene TRBJ2-2; possibly TRBD2 for D (6 bases). CDR1 is SEHNR and CDR2 is FQNEAQ in the germline V gene (reference sequence). The length of the CDR3 is 14 residues. The V gene lost 6 bases and the J gene lost 3 bases, with 11 bases spanning the gap. DNA for the CDR3: TGTGCCAGCAGGCGGGACGGACACACCGGGGAGCTGTTTTTT. Protein: CASRRDGHTGELFF.

The chain employs TRBV6-5 and TRBJ1-2, with D perhaps TRBD1 (5 bases). Between the trimmed V and J ends, which lost 2 bases and 4 bases, there was a span of 11 bases. The length of the CDR3 is 14 residues. Germline V gene sequence: CDR1 MNHEY, CDR2 SVGAGI. For the CDR3, the DNA is TGTGCCAGCAGTTACCCAGGAAGGGGCTATGGCTACACCTTC. Amino acid sequence: CASSYPGRGYGYTF.

The chain uses TRBV29-1 and TRBJ1-2; tentative D call: TRBD1 (5 bases). The CDR3 loop spans 14 amino acids. The germline V gene encodes CDR1 SQVTM and CDR2 ANQGSEA. The germline V and J ends were trimmed by 0 bases and 11 bases, with 19 bases remaining between them. CDR3 in DNA: TGCAGCGTTGAAGAGGGGACCGGGGGATTTGGGTACACCTTC. The encoded protein is CSVEEGTGGFGYTF.